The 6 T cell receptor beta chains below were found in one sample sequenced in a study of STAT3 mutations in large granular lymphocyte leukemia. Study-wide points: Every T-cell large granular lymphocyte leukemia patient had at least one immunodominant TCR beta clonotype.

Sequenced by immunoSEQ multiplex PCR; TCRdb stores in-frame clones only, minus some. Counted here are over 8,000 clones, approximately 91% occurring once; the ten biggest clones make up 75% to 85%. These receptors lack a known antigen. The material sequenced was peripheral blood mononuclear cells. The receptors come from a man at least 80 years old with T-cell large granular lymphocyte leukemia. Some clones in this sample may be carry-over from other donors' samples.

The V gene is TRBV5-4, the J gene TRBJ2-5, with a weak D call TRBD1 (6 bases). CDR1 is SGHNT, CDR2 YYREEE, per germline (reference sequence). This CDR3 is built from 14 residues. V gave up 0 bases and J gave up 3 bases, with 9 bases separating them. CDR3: CASSLAGQKETQYF. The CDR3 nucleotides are TGTGCCAGCAGCTTGGCAGGACAGAAAGAGACCCAGTACTTC. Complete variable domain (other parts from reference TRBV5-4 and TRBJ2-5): ETGVTQSPTHLIKTRGQQVTLRCSSQSGHNTVSWYQQALGQGPQFIFQYYREEENGRGNFPPRFSGLQFPNYSSELNVNALELDDSALYLCASSLAGQKETQYFGPGTRLLVL.

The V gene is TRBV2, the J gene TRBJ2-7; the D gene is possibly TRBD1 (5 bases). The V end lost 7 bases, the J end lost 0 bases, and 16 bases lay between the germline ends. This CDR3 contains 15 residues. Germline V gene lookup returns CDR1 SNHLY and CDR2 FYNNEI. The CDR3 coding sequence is TGTGCCAGCAACATTCCGGACAACGTCTCCTACGAGCAGTACTTC. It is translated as CASNIPDNVSYEQYF.

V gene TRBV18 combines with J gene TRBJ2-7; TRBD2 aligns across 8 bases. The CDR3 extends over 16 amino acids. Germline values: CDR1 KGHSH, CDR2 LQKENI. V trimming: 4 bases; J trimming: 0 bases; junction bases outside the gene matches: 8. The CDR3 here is CASSRVVTSDSYEQYF. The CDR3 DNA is TGTGCCAGCTCACGGGTGGTGACTAGCGACTCCTACGAGCAGTACTTC.

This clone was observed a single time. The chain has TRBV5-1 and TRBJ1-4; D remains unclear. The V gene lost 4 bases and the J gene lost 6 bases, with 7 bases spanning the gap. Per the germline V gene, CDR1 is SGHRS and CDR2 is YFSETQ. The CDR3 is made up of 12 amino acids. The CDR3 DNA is TGCGCCAGCAGCGGCGGGGATGAAAAACTGTTTTTT. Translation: CASSGGDEKLFF.

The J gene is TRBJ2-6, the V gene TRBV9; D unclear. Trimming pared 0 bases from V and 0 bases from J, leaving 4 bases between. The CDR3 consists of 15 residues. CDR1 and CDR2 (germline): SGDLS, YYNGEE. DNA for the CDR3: TGTGCCAGCAGCGTAGTGGGCTCTGGGGCCAACGTCCTGACTTTC. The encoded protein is CASSVVGSGANVLTF.

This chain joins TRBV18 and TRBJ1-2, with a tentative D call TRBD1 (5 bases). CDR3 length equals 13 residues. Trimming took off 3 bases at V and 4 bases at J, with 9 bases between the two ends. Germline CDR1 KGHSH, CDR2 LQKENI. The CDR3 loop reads CASSPAGPYGYTF. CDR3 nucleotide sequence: TGTGCCAGCTCACCGGCGGGGCCCTATGGCTACACCTTC.